The 29 T cell receptor beta chains below all came from one sample that was sequenced in a study of blood T cell repertoires in COVID-19. Clones were sequenced by immunoSEQ multiplex PCR, and TCRdb holds only the in-frame ones, with some missing. The sample holds a few hundred thousand clones, 89% seen once. Sequencing was done on a sample of peripheral blood. These receptors were obtained from a woman aged 40 to 50 who had recovered from COVID-19.

The gene calls are TRBV18 and TRBJ1-4, with TRBD1 identical over 8 bases. Germline CDR1 is KGHSH and CDR2 is LQKENI. There are 15 residues in the CDR3. The V gene end was trimmed by 5 bases and the J gene end by 3 bases; junction bases not matched to a gene: 5. The CDR3 region is CASSKPGQANEKLFF. CDR3 nucleotides: TGTGCCAGCTCAAAACCGGGACAGGCTAATGAAAAACTGTTTTTT.

The chain recombines TRBV28 with TRBJ1-2; D is perhaps TRBD1 (5 bases). Germline lookup yields CDR1 MDHEN and CDR2 SYDVKM. The CDR3 runs to 13 residues. Deletions cut 7 bases from V and 11 bases from J, with 20 bases between. The CDR3 region is CASTPPDTWRYTF. CDR3 sequence (DNA): TGTGCCAGCACCCCGCCGGACACTTGGCGGTACACCTTC.

Here the CDR3 reads CASSGAGGLEFF. In DNA, the CDR3 is TGTGCCAGCAGCGGCGCGGGGGGCCTCGAGTTCTTC. The chain recombines TRBV5-4 with TRBJ2-1; 8 bases fit TRBD2. Germline V gene sequence: CDR1 SGHNT, CDR2 YYREEE (reference sequence). The CDR3 has 12 residues. Trimming at V came to 4 bases and at J to 14 bases, leaving 8 bases not matched to a gene.

This clone was observed a single time. The chain joins TRBV19 to TRBJ1-3, with D tentatively TRBD1 (5 bases). The CDR3 sequence is 14 residues long. Germline CDR1 is LNHDA and CDR2 is SQIVND (reference sequence). Trimming pared 6 bases from V and 4 bases from J, leaving 13 bases between. CDR3 amino acids: CASRFPDSGNTIYF. CDR3 sequence (DNA): TGTGCCAGTAGGTTCCCCGACAGCGGAAACACCATATATTTT.

J is TRBJ1-4 and V is TRBV19; 7 nucleotides match TRBD1. The CDR3 has 13 amino acids. CDR1 LNHDA and CDR2 SQIVND come from the germline V gene (reference sequence). V shed 4 bases, J shed 8 bases, and the junction held 4 bases outside the gene matches. CDR3 region: CASSKGAGEKLFF. The CDR3 coding sequence is TGTGCCAGTAGTAAGGGGGCCGGGGAAAAACTGTTTTTT.

The V gene is TRBV18, the J gene TRBJ1-1, with D perhaps TRBD1 (6 bases). CDR1 and CDR2 from the germline V gene are KGHSH and LQKENI. Trimming left V 3 bases short and J 7 bases short, with 9 bases between. The CDR3 length is 12 residues. CDR3 in amino acids: CASSPSDSEAFF. For the CDR3, the DNA is TGTGCCAGCTCACCTTCGGACAGTGAAGCTTTCTTT.

The chain recombines TRBV10-3 with TRBJ1-1; 7 bases line up with TRBD1. Losses at the gene ends were 9 bases for V and 4 bases for J; bases not matched to a gene: 8. This CDR3 region has 13 residues. Germline V gene data show CDR1 as ENHRY and CDR2 as SYGVKD. CDR3 sequence: CAIKSPGGTEAFF. The CDR3 DNA follows: TGTGCCATTAAGTCCCCAGGGGGCACTGAAGCTTTCTTT.

The chain links TRBV27 to TRBJ1-1, with 10 bases that match TRBD1. In germline, CDR1 is MNHEY, CDR2 SMNVEV (reference sequence). The CDR3 has 15 residues. J gave up 7 bases and V 8 bases, and 13 bases lay outside the gene matches. The CDR3 DNA reads TGTGCCAGCGCCAAATCGACAGGGGGCATTAGTGAAGCTTTCTTT. Translating gives CASAKSTGGISEAFF.

This clone came up a few times. J is TRBJ2-1 and V is TRBV7-2, with 7 nucleotides matching TRBD2. Germline V gives CDR1 SGHTA, CDR2 FQGNSA. The CDR3 sequence is 14 residues long. The J segment lost 12 bases and the V segment lost 3 bases, leaving 11 bases of the junction unmatched. The CDR3 loop is CASSFEPSGTRQFF. The CDR3 coding sequence is TGTGCCAGCAGCTTCGAGCCCAGCGGGACCCGGCAGTTCTTC. Based on the CDR3 plus reference TRBV7-2 and TRBJ2-1, the full variable domain is GAGVSQSPSNKVTEKGKDVELRCDPISGHTALYWYRQSLGQGLEFLIYFQGNSAPDKSGLPSDRFSAERTGGSVSTLTIQRTQQEDSAVYLCASSFEPSGTRQFFGPGTRLTVL.

The CDR3 sequence: CASSPTPGDTQYF. The CDR3 coding sequence is TGTGCCAGCAGCCCTACCCCAGGGGATACGCAGTATTTT. The V call is TRBV5-5, the J call TRBJ2-3; weak D call: TRBD1 (5 bases). Germline V gene sequence: CDR1 SGHKS, CDR2 YYEKEE (reference sequence). The CDR3 runs 13 residues. The V end was cut by 4 bases, the J end by 6 bases, with 12 bases between. The whole variable domain, remainder taken from reference TRBV5-5 and TRBJ2-3, is DAGVTQSPTHLIKTRGQQVTLRCSPISGHKSVSWYQQVLGQGPQFIFQYYEKEERGRGNFPDRFSARQFPNYSSELNVNALLLGDSALYLCASSPTPGDTQYFGPGTRLTVL.

The V call is TRBV5-4, the J call TRBJ2-2; D gene uncertain. This CDR3 has 14 amino acids. Germline assignment: CDR1 SGHNT and CDR2 YYREEE (reference sequence). V was pared by 3 bases and J by 6 bases, with 12 bases between. The CDR3 DNA is TGTGCCAGCAGCTCTAAGTTCGTACCCGGGGAGCTGTTTTTT. Translating it yields CASSSKFVPGELFF.

This clone appeared a single time. This chain joins TRBV7-3 and TRBJ2-5; a possible D gene is TRBD2 (7 bases). The CDR3 covers 16 residues. Deletions cut 2 bases from V and 5 bases from J, with 18 bases between. Per germline, CDR1 SGHTA and CDR2 FQGTGA. This chain's CDR3 is CASSLLSLGGAETQYF. The DNA for the CDR3 is TGTGCCAGCAGCTTACTGTCACTAGGGGGGGCGGAGACCCAGTACTTC.

The chain recombines TRBV13 with TRBJ1-2, with 8 nucleotides matching TRBD1. This CDR3 has 14 amino acids. Germline CDR1 and CDR2: PRHDT and FYEKMQ (reference sequence). The J segment lost 5 bases and the V segment lost 5 bases, leaving 7 bases of the junction unmatched. Here the CDR3 reads CASSPGQGRYGYTF. DNA for the CDR3: TGTGCCAGCAGCCCCGGACAGGGCAGATATGGCTACACCTTC. Full variable domain (outside the CDR3, taken from reference TRBV13 and TRBJ1-2): AAGVIQSPRHLIKEKRETATLKCYPIPRHDTVYWYQQGPGQDPQFLISFYEKMQSDKGSIPDRFSAQQFSDYHSELNMSSLELGDSALYFCASSPGQGRYGYTFGSGTRLTVV.

This clone was seen a single time. V is TRBV7-6 and J is TRBJ2-1, with a weak D call TRBD2 (5 bases). Germline V gene data show CDR1 as SGHVS and CDR2 as FNYEAQ. This CDR3 is 15 amino acids long. V was pared by 5 bases and J by 4 bases, with 15 bases between. CDR3 nucleotide sequence: TGTGCCAGCAGCCCCGTCCTTGCGGGTTACAATGAGCAGTTCTTC. This encodes CASSPVLAGYNEQFF.

The CDR3 DNA sequence: TGTGCCAGCAGCTATCTAGCGGGGTACAATGAGCAGTTCTTC. Translating it yields CASSYLAGYNEQFF. This chain connects TRBV5-4 to TRBJ2-1, with 9 nucleotides matching TRBD2. CDR3 length: 14 residues. Germline V lookup: CDR1 SGHNT, CDR2 YYREEE (reference sequence). With V trimmed by 3 bases and J by 4 bases, 2 bases remained unmatched.

This clone was seen once. The chain couples TRBV6-5 to TRBJ1-6, with D tentatively TRBD1 (5 bases). This CDR3 comprises 15 residues. The germline V and J ends were trimmed by 0 bases and 7 bases, with 10 bases remaining between them. Germline V gene sequence: CDR1 MNHEY, CDR2 SVGAGI. CDR3 region: CASSYSGLSNSPLHF. The DNA for the CDR3 is TGTGCCAGCAGTTACTCGGGACTGAGCAATTCACCCCTCCACTTT.

This clone occurred once. The CDR3 here is CASSEEPITGELFF. The CDR3 DNA reads as TGTGCCAGCAGTGAAGAGCCGATCACCGGGGAGCTGTTTTTT. The chain links TRBV2 to TRBJ2-2; D is unclear. V lost 1 base and J 4 bases, leaving 7 bases between the germline ends. The length of the CDR3 is 14 residues. The V gene's germline CDR1 is SNHLY and CDR2 FYNNEI.

V usage is TRBV7-9 and J usage is TRBJ2-5, with 7 bases that match TRBD1. The ends lost 6 bases at V and 2 bases at J; junction bases unmatched: 6. Germline lookup yields CDR1 SEHNR and CDR2 FQNEAQ (reference sequence). The CDR3 length is 14 residues. In nucleotides, the CDR3 is TGTGCCAGCAGTTGGACACAGGGGCAAGAGACCCAGTACTTC. As protein: CASSWTQGQETQYF.

V is TRBV5-6 and J is TRBJ1-1; D unresolved. V was pared by 5 bases and J by 2 bases, with 13 bases between. Per germline, CDR1 SGHDT and CDR2 YYEEEE. This CDR3 region has 14 residues. Written as DNA, the CDR3 is TGTGCCAGCAGGAGTAAATCGGTTAACACTGAAGCTTTCTTT. Residues: CASRSKSVNTEAFF. Supplemented by reference TRBV5-6 and TRBJ1-1, the full variable domain reads DAGVTQSPTHLIKTRGQQVTLRCSPKSGHDTVSWYQQALGQGPQFIFQYYEEEERQRGNFPDRFSGHQFPNYSSELNVNALLLGDSALYLCASRSKSVNTEAFFGQGTRLTVV.

J is TRBJ1-2 and V is TRBV24-1; 8 positions match TRBD1. This CDR3 contains 14 residues. V was clipped by 3 bases and J by 8 bases; unmatched bases: 7. Germline CDR1 is KGHDR and CDR2 is SFDVKD. DNA for the CDR3: TGTGCCACCAGTGATCAAGGGACAGGACGAGGCTACACCTTC. Its translation is CATSDQGTGRGYTF.

The chain uses TRBV6-4 and TRBJ2-1; TRBD1 agrees at 8 bases. The CDR3 extends over 15 amino acids. The V gene's germline CDR1 is MRHNA and CDR2 SNTAGT. V trimming: 6 bases; J trimming: 8 bases; junction bases outside the gene matches: 12. The CDR3 region is CASSFRRGRVDEQFF. For the CDR3, the DNA is TGTGCCAGCAGCTTCCGCAGGGGGCGCGTCGATGAGCAGTTCTTC.

The chain uses TRBV3-1 (or the pseudogene TRBV3-2) and TRBJ1-1; 8 positions agree with TRBD1. The CDR3 runs 14 residues. Per germline, CDR1 LGHDT and CDR2 YNNKEL (reference sequence). J lost 1 base, V lost 5 bases, and 3 bases had no gene match. For the CDR3, the DNA is TGTGCCAGCAGCAACAGGGGGACGAACACTGAAGCTTTCTTT. This translates into CASSNRGTNTEAFF.

J is TRBJ1-2 and V is TRBV6-5; 9 bases agree with TRBD1. V dropped 8 bases and J dropped 4; count of bases not matched to a gene: 11. This CDR3 is built from 15 residues. CDR1 is MNHEY, CDR2 SVGAGI, per germline. The CDR3 DNA follows: TGTGCCAGCGCCAACTCGGACAGGGGTGGCTATGGCTACACCTTC. Protein product: CASANSDRGGYGYTF.

V and J are TRBV11-2 and TRBJ2-7; D possibly corresponds to TRBD1 (5 bases). The germline gives CDR1 SGHAT, CDR2 FQNNGV. V lost 8 bases and J lost 1, with 12 bases in between. The CDR3 is 13 residues long. In DNA, the CDR3 is TGTGCCAGCCGGAAGACAGCATCCTACGAGCAGTACTTC. This gives the protein CASRKTASYEQYF. The whole variable domain, remainder taken from reference TRBV11-2 and TRBJ2-7, is EAGVAQSPRYKIIEKRQSVAFWCNPISGHATLYWYQQILGQGPKLLIQFQNNGVVDDSQLPKDRFSAERLKGVDSTLKIQPAKLEDSAVYLCASRKTASYEQYFGPGTRLTVT.

This rearrangement joins TRBV12-2 to TRBJ1-4. TRBV12-2 is annotated as a pseudogene. This CDR3 comprises 16 residues. As DNA, the CDR3 is TGTGCAAGTCGCTTAGTTCTAGGGAGTCTGAATGAAAAACTGTTTTTT. This translates into CASRLVLGSLNEKLFF.

In DNA, the CDR3 is TGTGCCACCAGTGACCAAATGGATACGCAGTATTTT. It yields the protein CATSDQMDTQYF. The rearrangement uses TRBV24-1 and TRBJ2-3; D unresolved. The germline CDR1 and CDR2 sequences are KGHDR and SFDVKD. This CDR3 is built from 12 residues. V lost 4 bases to trimming and J lost 6 bases, with 7 bases between them.

The J gene is TRBJ1-1, the V gene TRBV7-9; 11 nucleotides match TRBD1. The V gene end was trimmed by 5 bases and the J gene end by 8 bases; junction bases not matched to a gene: 4. The germline CDR1 and CDR2 sequences are SEHNR and FQNEAQ (reference sequence). The CDR3 loop spans 13 amino acids. DNA for the CDR3: TGTGCCAGCAGCACGCGGACAGGGGGCGAAGCTTTCTTT. It codes for CASSTRTGGEAFF.

This clone was found once. This chain links TRBV18 with TRBJ2-5; D is perhaps TRBD1 (6 bases). The germline CDR1 and CDR2 sequences are KGHSH and LQKENI. The CDR3 consists of 15 residues. V shed 2 bases and J shed 5 bases, with 15 bases lying between them. The CDR3 region has the DNA TGTGCCAGCTCACCAATAGCAGGGGTGGTGGAGACCCAGTACTTC. Residues: CASSPIAGVVETQYF.

The V gene is TRBV5-6, the J gene TRBJ1-2; tentatively, D is TRBD1 (5 bases). The CDR3 covers 13 residues. CDR1 and CDR2 (germline): SGHDT, YYEEEE. Trimming removed 1 base at V and 7 bases at J, with 11 bases between. CDR3 bases: TGTGCCAGCAGCTTGAGGCGGGGGGGTGGCTACACCTTC. The encoded protein is CASSLRRGGGYTF.